These 18 T cell receptor beta chains were sequenced from one sample in a study of blood T cell repertoires in COVID-19. Method: immunoSEQ multiplex PCR; TCRdb's copy keeps in-frame clones and lacks some. This sample yields 200,000 to 300,000 clones, of which nearly 90% are seen a single time; around 0.67% belongs to the top ten. Sequences were obtained from peripheral blood. The receptors were gathered from a human donor in a cohort sampled during active COVID-19.

The gene calls are TRBV19 and TRBJ1-1; D uncertain. V lost 11 bases, J lost 5 bases, and 18 bases lay in between. CDR3 length equals 13 residues. Germline assignment: CDR1 LNHDA and CDR2 SQIVND (reference sequence). CDR3 amino acids: CAVSSGVGTEAFF. CDR3 bases: TGTGCCGTTTCATCCGGGGTAGGGACTGAAGCTTTCTTT.

In the case of this clone: The same CDR3 arises from other DNA sequences in this sample as well. The chain carries TRBV12-3 or TRBV12-4 and TRBJ2-7; D gene uncertain. This CDR3 comprises 11 residues. Between the trimmed V and J ends, which lost 9 bases and 3 bases, there was a span of 9 bases. CDR3: CASSQFYEQYF. The CDR3 region has the DNA TGTGCCAGTTCACAGTTCTACGAGCAGTACTTC.

The V call is TRBV28, the J call TRBJ1-5; D remains ambiguous. The CDR3 has 14 amino acids. Trimming shortened V by 2 bases and J by 3 bases, and 8 bases separated the two germline ends. CDR1 and CDR2 (germline): MDHEN, SYDVKM. The CDR3 DNA reads as TGTGCCAGCAGTTTAACCAGTTTCAATCAGCCCCAGCATTTT. It codes for CASSLTSFNQPQHF.

This chain links TRBV5-4 with TRBJ2-2; unclear D gene. Germline lookup yields CDR1 SGHNT and CDR2 YYREEE (reference sequence). The V gene lost 1 base and the J gene lost 3 bases, with 4 bases spanning the gap. The CDR3 has 13 residues. CDR3 sequence (DNA): TGTGCCAGCAGCTTGCAGTACACCGGGGAGCTGTTTTTT. Amino acid sequence: CASSLQYTGELFF. Supplemented by reference TRBV5-4 and TRBJ2-2, the full variable domain reads ETGVTQSPTHLIKTRGQQVTLRCSSQSGHNTVSWYQQALGQGPQFIFQYYREEENGRGNFPPRFSGLQFPNYSSELNVNALELDDSALYLCASSLQYTGELFFGEGSRLTVL.

The rearrangement links TRBV28 to TRBJ1-2, with a tentative D call TRBD1 (6 bases). Trimming shortened V by 5 bases and J by 8 bases, and 15 bases separated the two germline ends. Germline V gene data show CDR1 as MDHEN and CDR2 as SYDVKM. CDR3 size: 13 residues. CDR3 DNA: TGTGCCAGCAGTCCCCTCGGGGGGCTCGGCTACACCTTC. Translating it yields CASSPLGGLGYTF.

The genes are TRBV12-5 and TRBJ2-7; 7 nucleotides agree with TRBD2. The germline V gene has CDR1 LGHNT and CDR2 FRNRAP. The CDR3 sequence is 19 residues long. Unmatched junction bases numbered 16, after V lost 0 bases and J lost 2 bases. The CDR3, as DNA: TGTGCTAGTGGTTTGGTACGGCTCACTGGCGGGGGACTCACCTACGAGCAGTACTTC. Protein: CASGLVRLTGGGLTYEQYF.

The chain employs TRBV28 and TRBJ2-7, with D possibly being TRBD2 (7 bases). Per germline, CDR1 MDHEN and CDR2 SYDVKM. CDR3 length: 12 residues. The V end was cut by 7 bases, the J end by 6 bases, with 13 bases between. CDR3: CASTEGGIEQYF. DNA of the CDR3: TGTGCCAGCACCGAGGGGGGGATCGAGCAGTACTTC.

The J gene is TRBJ1-2, the V gene TRBV14; D uncertain. V shed 0 bases and J shed 7 bases, with 9 bases lying between them. Germline V gene sequence: CDR1 SGHDN, CDR2 FVKESK. The CDR3 runs 13 residues. In DNA form, the CDR3 reads TGTGCCAGCAGCCAAGATTGGCAGATTGGCTACACCTTC. This codes for CASSQDWQIGYTF.

The chain is built from TRBV7-9 and TRBJ2-1; the match to TRBD2 covers 11 bases. V lost 4 bases, J lost 5 bases, and 7 bases stayed unmatched. Per the germline V gene, CDR1 is SEHNR and CDR2 is FQNEAQ (reference sequence). The CDR3 extends over 16 amino acids. DNA for the CDR3: TGTGCCAGCAGCTACGCCGGGACTAGCGGAGACAATGAGCAGTTCTTC. It specifies CASSYAGTSGDNEQFF.

The chain recombines TRBV5-6 with TRBJ2-2; 8 bases fit TRBD2. The CDR3 is made up of 14 amino acids. In germline, CDR1 is SGHDT, CDR2 YYEEEE. V dropped 4 bases and J dropped 6; count of bases not matched to a gene: 5. The CDR3, as DNA: TGTGCCAGCAGCCGGGGACTAGTCGCCGGGGAGCTGTTTTTT. Its protein product is CASSRGLVAGELFF.

The chain combines TRBV3-1 (or the pseudogene TRBV3-2) with TRBJ1-1; maybe TRBD1 (6 bases). The CDR3 sequence is 20 residues long. V was cut by 6 bases and J by 1 base, with 30 bases left in between. The germline gives CDR1 LGHDT, CDR2 YNNKEL (reference sequence). CDR3 DNA: TGTGCCAGCAGTCAGGGGAGTTCGTCCACCTATTCAAAGCCGAACACTGAAGCTTTCTTT. This encodes CASSQGSSSTYSKPNTEAFF.

This clone has only one observation. The chain is built from TRBV5-4 and TRBJ2-1; a possible D gene is TRBD2 (6 bases). Germline loops: CDR1 SGHNT, CDR2 YYREEE (reference sequence). The CDR3 length is 15 residues. Trimming removed 4 bases from V and 5 bases from J, with 16 bases in between. The CDR3 here is CASSLGGRFNNEQFF. The CDR3 nucleotides are TGTGCCAGCAGCCTCGGGGGACGGTTTAACAATGAGCAGTTCTTC.

V gene TRBV6-2 or TRBV6-3 combines with J gene TRBJ2-1; a weak D match, TRBD2 (7 bases). Germline V lookup: CDR1 MNHEY, CDR2 SVGEGT. Trimming cost V 2 bases and J 1 base, with 9 bases left between them. CDR3 length: 15 residues. The CDR3 bases are TGTGCCAGCAGTTACGGGGGGGCGTCCTACAATGAGCAGTTCTTC. This codes for CASSYGGASYNEQFF.

This chain links TRBV5-6 with TRBJ2-1; a possible D gene is TRBD2 (6 bases). CDR1 and CDR2 from the germline V gene are SGHDT and YYEEEE. V lost 5 bases to trimming and J lost 0 bases, with 12 bases between them. The CDR3 loop spans 15 amino acids. The CDR3 protein is CASRVGLTSYNEQFF. Written as DNA, the CDR3 is TGTGCCAGCAGGGTGGGACTTACCTCCTACAATGAGCAGTTCTTC.

This rearrangement joins TRBV7-9 to TRBJ2-2; TRBD1 matches 8 bases. V dropped 5 bases and J dropped 4; count of bases not matched to a gene: 15. The germline CDR1 and CDR2 sequences are SEHNR and FQNEAQ (reference sequence). This CDR3 has 18 residues. CDR3 coding DNA: TGTGCCAGCAGCCCAGGCAGACAGGGGTTGGGGAGCACCGGGGAGCTGTTTTTT. Translation gives CASSPGRQGLGSTGELFF.

The rearrangement links TRBV4-3 to TRBJ1-1, with 8 bases matching TRBD1. The ends lost 5 bases at V and 3 bases at J; junction bases unmatched: 5. The CDR3 totals 14 residues. From germline, CDR1 is LGHNA and CDR2 YSLEER. This CDR3 is CASSSQGAYTEAFF. The CDR3 DNA is TGCGCCAGCAGCTCCCAGGGGGCTTACACTGAAGCTTTCTTT.

This chain connects TRBV19 to TRBJ2-3; perhaps TRBD2 as D (6 bases). The CDR3 totals 14 residues. Germline V gives CDR1 LNHDA, CDR2 SQIVND (reference sequence). The V and J ends lost 8 bases and 2 bases respectively, with 14 bases between them. In DNA form, the CDR3 reads TGTGCCAGTTCGTGGAGGGATTTCACAGATACGCAGTATTTT. Encoded protein: CASSWRDFTDTQYF.

The chain couples TRBV24-1 to TRBJ2-7; the D gene is possibly TRBD2 (5 bases). CDR1 KGHDR and CDR2 SFDVKD come from the germline V gene. V was shortened by 5 bases and J by 1 base, with 20 bases between the two germline ends. The CDR3 totals 17 residues. CDR3 region: CATSGKVRAGGSYEQYF. The CDR3 nucleotides are TGTGCCACCAGTGGGAAAGTACGGGCAGGAGGATCCTACGAGCAGTACTTC.